These 16 T cell receptor beta chains came from one sample sequenced in a study of shared clonotypes between healthy human individuals. Here immunoSEQ multiplex PCR was the method, and the copy in TCRdb shows in-frame clones only, minus some. The sample lists some 2,000,000 clones, about 94% occurring once. CD45RO-negative, CCR7-positively selected cells formed the naive CD8 fraction, excluding terminally differentiated effector memory CD45RA+ cells. The sequencing input was naive CD8+ T cells sorted from blood. These receptors came from a man younger than 30 in good health.

This clone was counted a single time. CDR3 nucleotide sequence: TGTGCCAGCTCACCACCTGTACAGGGTAAAGAGGACGAGCAGTACTTC. Protein sequence: CASSPPVQGKEDEQYF. This rearrangement joins TRBV18 to TRBJ2-7; possibly TRBD1 for D (6 bases). Between the trimmed V and J ends, which lost 0 bases and 5 bases, there was a span of 17 bases. The CDR3 loop spans 16 amino acids. Germline V CDR1 and CDR2: KGHSH, LQKENI.

The chain combines TRBV18 with TRBJ2-3; 7 bases align to TRBD2. CDR3 length: 18 amino acids. Trimming took 0 bases from V and 6 from J; bases not matched to a gene: 15. The germline V gene encodes CDR1 KGHSH and CDR2 LQKENI. CDR3 region: CASSPPWEGSGMSDTQYF. The DNA of the CDR3 is TGTGCCAGCTCACCACCCTGGGAGGGGAGCGGGATGTCGGATACGCAGTATTTT.

The chain combines TRBV2 with TRBJ2-3; TRBD2 matches 8 bases. Germline V lookup: CDR1 SNHLY, CDR2 FYNNEI. The CDR3 is made up of 15 amino acids. Trimming at V came to 3 bases and at J to 8 bases, leaving 10 bases not matched to a gene. The CDR3 reads CASSDFWREEGTQYF. DNA of the CDR3: TGTGCCAGCAGTGACTTCTGGCGGGAGGAGGGTACGCAGTATTTT.

The chain is built from TRBV5-4 and TRBJ1-2; TRBD1 is a possible D gene (5 bases). The CDR3 extends over 13 amino acids. V was clipped by 6 bases and J by 4 bases, with 13 bases between them. From germline, CDR1 is SGHNT and CDR2 YYREEE (reference sequence). For the CDR3, the DNA is TGTGCCAGCAAGGGCGACAGCTTCTATGGCTACACCTTC. It codes for CASKGDSFYGYTF.

The chain recombines TRBV30 with TRBJ1-4; 7 bases agree with TRBD1. The CDR3 sequence is 12 residues long. Germline assignment: CDR1 GTSNPN and CDR2 SVGIG (reference sequence). V lost 3 bases and J lost 6; bases outside the gene matches: 1. The CDR3 DNA follows: TGTGCCTGGAGGGGACAGCATGAAAAACTGTTTTTT. It codes for CAWRGQHEKLFF.

The chain has TRBV25-1 and TRBJ2-1; weak D call: TRBD1 (6 bases). CDR1 and CDR2 from the germline V gene are MGHDK and SYGVNS. The V end lost 0 bases, the J end lost 3 bases, and 15 bases lay between the germline ends. The CDR3 length is 17 residues. The CDR3 nucleotides read TGTGCCAGCAGTGAATATAGAACAGGGAAAGGCTACAATGAGCAGTTCTTC. As protein: CASSEYRTGKGYNEQFF.

A remark on this clone: Different DNA sequences within this sample yield the same CDR3. The chain links TRBV7-6 to TRBJ2-3; D unresolved. Trimming took off 5 bases at V and 1 base at J, with 13 bases between the two ends. This CDR3 is built from 15 residues. CDR1 is SGHVS and CDR2 is FNYEAQ in the germline V gene. CDR3 loop: CASSPPGLGTDTQYF. In nucleotides, the CDR3 is TGTGCCAGCAGCCCCCCGGGCCTAGGCACAGATACGCAGTATTTT.

This chain connects TRBV29-1 to TRBJ2-7; D may be TRBD1 (6 bases). The CDR3 sequence is 13 residues long. Germline loops: CDR1 SQVTM, CDR2 ANQGSEA. Deletions cut 7 bases from V and 5 bases from J, with 18 bases between. The CDR3 region is CSAGDIGSHEQYF. CDR3 DNA: TGCAGCGCCGGGGACATAGGGTCCCACGAGCAGTACTTC.

Remarks on this clone: The sample holds other DNA sequences that translate to the same CDR3. The V and J genes are TRBV6-5 and TRBJ2-7, with 11 bases matching TRBD1. CDR3 length equals 15 residues. Trimming at V came to 5 bases and at J to 3 bases, leaving 6 bases not matched to a gene. Germline CDR1 is MNHEY and CDR2 is SVGAGI. In DNA, the CDR3 is TGTGCCAGCAGTCCCACCGGGACAGGGGGCTACGAGCAGTACTTC. It codes for CASSPTGTGGYEQYF.

The chain carries TRBV7-6 and TRBJ2-3; TRBD2 aligns across 9 bases. Trimming cost V 4 bases and J 6 bases; bases outside gene matches: 5. CDR3 size: 14 residues. Per the germline V gene, CDR1 is SGHVS and CDR2 is FNYEAQ. The CDR3 region is CASSSYSGSDTQYF. CDR3 DNA: TGTGCCAGCAGCTCATATAGCGGGAGTGATACGCAGTATTTT. Full variable domain (rest looked up from reference TRBV7-6 and TRBJ2-3): GAGVSQSPRYKVTKRGQDVALRCDPISGHVSLYWYRQALGQGPEFLTYFNYEAQQDKSGLPNDRFSAERPEGSISTLTIQRTEQRDSAMYRCASSSYSGSDTQYFGPGTRLTVL.

As for this clone: In the same sample, other DNA sequences code for this CDR3. The chain employs TRBV27 and TRBJ1-1; 7 bases align to TRBD1. Germline V lookup: CDR1 MNHEY, CDR2 SMNVEV (reference sequence). The CDR3 totals 13 residues. V lost 5 bases, J lost 3 bases, and 3 bases stayed unmatched. In nucleotides, the CDR3 is TGTGCCAGCAGTCCGACAGGGTACACTGAAGCTTTCTTT. Translation gives CASSPTGYTEAFF.

The chain has TRBV11-2 and TRBJ2-1; D may match TRBD1 or TRBD2 (6 bases each). The germline V gene encodes CDR1 SGHAT and CDR2 FQNNGV. V was trimmed by 3 bases and J by 5 bases, leaving 20 bases between them. The CDR3 loop spans 17 amino acids. The CDR3 loop reads CASSLAEGGRTDNEQFF. The CDR3 DNA is TGTGCCAGCAGCTTGGCAGAAGGGGGGAGGACCGACAATGAGCAGTTCTTC.

The chain couples TRBV28 to TRBJ2-1; TRBD1 matches 8 bases. The ends lost 7 bases at V and 4 bases at J; junction bases unmatched: 6. The germline V gene has CDR1 MDHEN and CDR2 SYDVKM. The CDR3 is made up of 14 amino acids. CDR3 in amino acids: CASTPGQAYNEQFF. In nucleotides, the CDR3 is TGTGCCAGCACCCCGGGACAGGCATACAATGAGCAGTTCTTC.

V usage is TRBV10-1 and J usage is TRBJ2-3; no reliable D call. The CDR3 runs to 14 residues. Trimming removed 2 bases from V and 4 bases from J, with 10 bases in between. Germline V lookup: CDR1 WNHNN, CDR2 SYGVQD (reference sequence). Here the CDR3 DNA reads TGCGCCAGCAGTGAGAAGATTTGGGCAGATACGCAGTATTTT. Its protein is CASSEKIWADTQYF.

The chain carries TRBV4-1 and TRBJ1-2; maybe TRBD1 (5 bases). Looked up from germline, CDR1 is MGHRA and CDR2 is YSYEKL. The CDR3 totals 14 residues. The ends were cut back, 1 base at V and 7 bases at J, with 13 bases in the middle. CDR3 sequence reads: CASSQGGRGAGYTF. In DNA form, the CDR3 reads TGCGCCAGCAGCCAAGGGGGAAGAGGGGCTGGCTACACCTTC.

This rearrangement joins TRBV7-9 to TRBJ2-6; D is unclear. Trimming stripped 2 bases from V and 0 bases from J, with 8 bases between. Germline V CDR1 and CDR2: SEHNR, FQNEAQ (reference sequence). This CDR3 contains 16 residues. CDR3 nucleotide sequence: TGTGCCAGCAGCTTATCTACTGGCTCTGGGGCCAACGTCCTGACTTTC. It encodes CASSLSTGSGANVLTF.